Sequencing of this T cell receptor (beta chain) was carried out in a study of T cells in Graves' hyperthyroidism and ophthalmopathy. Authors of the study amplified TCR beta CDR3 regions from RNA transcripts. HTBI primers were used for first-round RT-PCR of the TCR CDR3. TCRdb reprocessed the multiplex PCR reads with MiXCR, giving one entry per CDR3 protein. The sample includes roughly 510,000 distinct CDR3 sequences, under 25% seen only once; the top ten take around a quarter. Lactation, pregnancy, other autoimmune disease or uncontrolled infection led to exclusion of patients. This clonotype was seen at least ten times. The CDR3 loop spans 15 amino acids. With 4 bases clipped from V and 0 bases from J, the junction kept 6 bases outside the gene matches. The V gene's germline CDR1 is SNHLY and CDR2 FYNNEI.

This TCR was sampled from a man between 18 and 29 years old with Graves' hyperthyroidism. J is TRBJ2-7 and V is TRBV2, with 7 bases fitting TRBD1. The specimen was blood. As DNA, the CDR3 is TGTGCCAGCAGTGTAGGACAGGCTGTCTCCTACGAGCAGTACTTC. It yields the protein CASSVGQAVSYEQYF.